The 6 T cell receptor beta chains in this list originate from one sample, sequenced in a study of response to subunit inactivated influenza vaccine. One entry per CDR3 protein results from TCRdb running MiXCR on the RT-PCR reads. Of about 830,000 distinct CDR3 sequences in the sample, approximately 17% were seen once. The sample here was PBMCs from blood, taken about 5 days after vaccination. The receptor source for this set is a man in his fifties who received an inactivated influenza vaccine.

This chain joins TRBV11-1 and TRBJ1-4; tentative D call: TRBD1 (6 bases). Trimming shortened V by 0 bases and J by 5 bases, and 22 bases separated the two germline ends. Germline CDR1 SGHAT, CDR2 FQDESV (reference sequence). The CDR3 sequence is 19 residues long. CDR3 in DNA: TGTGCCAGCAGCTTAGCCTATTTATCCTGGACAGACTCAAATGAAAAACTGTTTTTT. The encoded protein is CASSLAYLSWTDSNEKLFF. Supplemented by reference TRBV11-1 and TRBJ1-4, the full variable domain reads EAEVAQSPRYKITEKSQAVAFWCDPISGHATLYWYRQILGQGPELLVQFQDESVVDDSQLPKDRFSAERLKGVDSTLKIQPAELGDSAMYLCASSLAYLSWTDSNEKLFFGSGTQLSVL.

This clonotype was counted at least ten times. The rearrangement uses TRBV5-1 and TRBJ2-2, with 7 bases identical to TRBD1. Germline CDR1 is SGHRS and CDR2 is YFSETQ. V lost 4 bases, J lost 5 bases, and 14 bases stayed unmatched. The CDR3 length is 17 residues. DNA of the CDR3: TGCGCCAGCAGCGTAAGGCCTTTTGACAGGGCGACCGGGGAGCTGTTTTTT. Translated, it gives CASSVRPFDRATGELFF.

This clonotype has a handful of counts. The chain has TRBV29-1 and TRBJ2-5; no definite D call. CDR3 length equals 13 residues. Germline V lookup: CDR1 SQVTM, CDR2 ANQGSEA. V lost 3 bases to trimming and J lost 4 bases, with 12 bases between them. The CDR3 DNA reads as TGCAGCGTTGAGGTTAACTACAGAGAGACCCAGTACTTC. It encodes CSVEVNYRETQYF.

Many counts were recorded for this clonotype. V is TRBV12-3 or TRBV12-4 and J is TRBJ2-5; tentatively, D is TRBD1 (6 bases). V lost 6 bases and J 3 bases, leaving 11 bases between the germline ends. The CDR3 is 13 amino acids. CDR3 bases: TGTGCCAGCAGACTCCGGACAGAAGAGACCCAGTACTTC. It yields the protein CASRLRTEETQYF.

This clonotype was counted only a few times. V usage is TRBV7-2 and J usage is TRBJ2-1; D is ambiguous. CDR3 length: 16 residues. Trimming cost V 0 bases and J 6 bases, with 15 bases left between them. Germline-derived CDR1 and CDR2 are SGHTA and FQGNSA. The CDR3 region is CASSLAESQLFNEQFF. The CDR3 DNA sequence: TGTGCCAGCAGCTTAGCTGAGTCTCAGTTATTCAATGAGCAGTTCTTC.

This chain connects TRBV25-1 to TRBJ1-6; 7 nucleotides line up with TRBD1. The germline V gene has CDR1 MGHDK and CDR2 SYGVNS. CDR3 length equals 15 residues. Trimming cost V 3 bases and J 8 bases; bases outside gene matches: 7. The CDR3 sequence is CASSDWTGGDSPLHF. CDR3 bases: TGTGCCAGCAGTGATTGGACAGGTGGTGATTCACCCCTCCACTTT.